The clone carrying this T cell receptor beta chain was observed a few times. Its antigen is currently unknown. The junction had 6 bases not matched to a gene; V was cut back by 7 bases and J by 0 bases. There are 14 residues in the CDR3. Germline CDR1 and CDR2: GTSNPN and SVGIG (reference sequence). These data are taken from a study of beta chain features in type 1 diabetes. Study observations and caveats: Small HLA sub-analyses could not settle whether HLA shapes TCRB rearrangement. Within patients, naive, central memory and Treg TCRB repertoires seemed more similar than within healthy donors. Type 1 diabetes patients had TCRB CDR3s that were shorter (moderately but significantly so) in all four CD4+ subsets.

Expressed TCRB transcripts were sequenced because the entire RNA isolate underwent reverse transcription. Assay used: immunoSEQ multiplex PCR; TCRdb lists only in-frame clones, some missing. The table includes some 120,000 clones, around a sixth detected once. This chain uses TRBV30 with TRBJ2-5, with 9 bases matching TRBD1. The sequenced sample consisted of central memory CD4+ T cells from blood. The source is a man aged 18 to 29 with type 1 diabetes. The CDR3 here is CASVGQGNQETQYF. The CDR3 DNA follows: TGTGCCTCCGTAGGACAGGGGAACCAAGAGACCCAGTACTTC. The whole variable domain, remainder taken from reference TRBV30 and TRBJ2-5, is SQTIHQWPATLVQPVGSPLSLECTVEGTSNPNLYWYRQAAGRGLQLLFYSVGIGQISSEVPQNLSASRPQDRQFILSSKKLLLSDSGFYLCASVGQGNQETQYFGPGTRLLVL.